This T cell receptor beta chain originates from a study of OX40 agonist ivuxolimab in advanced cancers. Study information: Dose-escalation patients were diagnosed with hepatocellular carcinoma, melanoma, renal cell cancer or head and neck cancer. Partial responses occurred in Three dose-escalation patients, one with hepatocellular carcinoma and two with cutaneous melanoma.

CDR1 SGHVS and CDR2 FQNEAQ come from the germline V gene. The CDR3 covers 15 residues. Trimming removed 6 bases from V and 5 bases from J, with 19 bases in between. Generated by immunoSEQ multiplex PCR, the TCRdb table keeps only in-frame clones and is missing some. Of some 66,000 clones listed, roughly 73% were seen once; the top ten hold 1.6%. This material consisted of CD4+ or CD8+ T cells sorted from blood, taken in a trial of the OX40 agonist ivuxolimab. This clonotype was sampled from an adult with an advanced solid tumor such as melanoma, head and neck, liver or kidney cancer. This chain uses TRBV7-8 with TRBJ2-5, with TRBD2 as a possible D gene (5 bases). The CDR3 here is CASRERAEPRETQYF. The CDR3, as DNA: TGTGCCAGCAGGGAGAGAGCGGAGCCTCGGGAGACCCAGTACTTC.